This T cell receptor beta chain was identified in a study of radiation and T cells in renal cell carcinoma. The CDR3 loop spans 14 amino acids. Per the germline V gene, CDR1 is GTSNPN and CDR2 is SVGIG (reference sequence). With 0 bases removed from V and 0 bases from J, the gap between germline ends came to 8 bases. Time point meaning: blood 4 weeks post-SBRT, at nephrectomy. This sample's treatment: 15 Gy SBRT to primary tumor, nephrectomy 4 weeks later. Nephrectomy followed 15 Gy stereotactic body radiation by 4 weeks. The tumor was a clear cell renal cell carcinoma. Clones were sequenced by immunoSEQ multiplex PCR, and TCRdb holds only the in-frame ones, with some missing. Of some 44,000 clones in the sample, roughly 85% were seen once. Regarding the study as a whole: In blood, top tumor clones expanded by 2 weeks, shrinking by 4.

This clone was observed a few times. Its antigen remains unknown. J is TRBJ1-1 and V is TRBV30; the D is unclear. The specimen comprised blood, sampled from a patient whose treatment included radiotherapy and nephrectomy. The receptor's source is an older woman with renal cell carcinoma. The CDR3 DNA sequence: TGTGCCTGGAGTGTACGCGTACTGAACACTGAAGCTTTCTTT. Protein product: CAWSVRVLNTEAFF. Full variable domain (remainder filled in from reference TRBV30 and TRBJ1-1): SQTIHQWPATLVQPVGSPLSLECTVEGTSNPNLYWYRQAAGRGLQLLFYSVGIGQISSEVPQNLSASRPQDRQFILSSKKLLLSDSGFYLCAWSVRVLNTEAFFGQGTRLTVV.